This T cell receptor (beta chain) was captured by sequencing in a study of TIL therapy for anti-PD-1-resistant metastatic lung cancer. The overall study: Progressing patients received lymphodepletion, expanded TIL infusion and IL-2.

CDR3 size: 13 residues. With V trimmed by 8 bases and J by 6 bases, 9 bases remained unmatched. Germline V CDR1 and CDR2: MNHNS, SASEGT. As for time point: pre-treatment sample, taken before nivolumab and TIL therapy. This clone was counted only a few times. The immunoSEQ assay was v3. Produced via immunoSEQ multiplex PCR; TCRdb's table is partial and in-frame only. The sample shows tens of thousands of clones, 79% of them seen only once. The chain employs TRBV6-1 and TRBJ1-1; 7 bases align to TRBD1. Sequenced here: blood, sampled at baseline. The source of this sequence is a woman between 30 and 85 years old with non-small cell lung cancer. The CDR3 loop reads CASEKTGAPEAFF. The CDR3 DNA reads as TGTGCCAGCGAAAAAACAGGGGCCCCTGAAGCTTTCTTT.